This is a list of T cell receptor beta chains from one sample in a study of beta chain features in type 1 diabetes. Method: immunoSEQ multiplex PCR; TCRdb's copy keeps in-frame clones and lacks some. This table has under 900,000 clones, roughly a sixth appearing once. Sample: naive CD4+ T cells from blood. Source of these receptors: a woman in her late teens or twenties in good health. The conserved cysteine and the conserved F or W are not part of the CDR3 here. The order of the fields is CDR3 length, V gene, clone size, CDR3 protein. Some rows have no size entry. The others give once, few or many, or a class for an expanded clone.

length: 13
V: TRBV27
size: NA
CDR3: ASSPRDWEGGELF

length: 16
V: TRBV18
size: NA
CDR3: ASSPQIYRGRGTDTQY

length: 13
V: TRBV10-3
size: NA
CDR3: AISEDPGGTDTQY

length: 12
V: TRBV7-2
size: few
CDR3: ASGPSGSFDEQY

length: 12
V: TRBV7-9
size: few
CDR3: ASRNSADSPKAF

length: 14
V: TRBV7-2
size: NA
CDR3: ASSFRVAGGNNEQF

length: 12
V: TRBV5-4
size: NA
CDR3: ASSLGGGANVLT

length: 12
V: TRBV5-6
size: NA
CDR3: ASSSAPLGKTQY

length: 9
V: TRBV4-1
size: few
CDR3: ASSQYNEQF

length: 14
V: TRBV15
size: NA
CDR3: ATSRARGAVLETQY

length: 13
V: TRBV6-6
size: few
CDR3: ASSYRTDGNYGYT

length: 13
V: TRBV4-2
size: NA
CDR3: ASSRAGENTGELF

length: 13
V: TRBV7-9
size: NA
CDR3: ASSPRTSGGYEQY

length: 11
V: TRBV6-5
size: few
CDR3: ASSYPRTGELF

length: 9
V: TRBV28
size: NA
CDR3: ASSSPQTQY

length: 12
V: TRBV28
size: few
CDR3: ASSLTGSTDTQY

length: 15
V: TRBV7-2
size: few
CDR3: ASSLAPSGRARYEQY

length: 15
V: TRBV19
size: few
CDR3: ASSKATSGRAEETQY

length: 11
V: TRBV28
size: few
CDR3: ASSYRGPMGYT

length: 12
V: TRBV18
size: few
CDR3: ASSPPPGGETQY

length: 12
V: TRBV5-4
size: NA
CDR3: ASSPYKEGEKLF

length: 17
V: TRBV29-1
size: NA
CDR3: SVEGGVAGGPSSYNEQF

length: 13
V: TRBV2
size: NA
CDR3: ASIPGQGFGNTIY

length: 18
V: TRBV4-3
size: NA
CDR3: ASSQDLRLDRGLGANVLT

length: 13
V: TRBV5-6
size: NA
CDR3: ASRSSGTPLPEQY

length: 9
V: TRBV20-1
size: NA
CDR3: SATLVSEQF

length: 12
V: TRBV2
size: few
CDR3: ASRGRTANTEAF